One sample yielded the 17 T cell receptor beta chains listed below, sequenced in a study of blood T cell repertoires in COVID-19. Measured with immunoSEQ multiplex PCR; TCRdb has only the in-frame clones, and not every one. The sample has approximately 200,000 clones, roughly 87% seen once. The sequenced material came from PBMCs or T cells enriched from blood (not recorded which). Receptors were obtained from a woman in her 30s who had recovered from COVID-19.

The V and J genes are TRBV5-6 and TRBJ2-1; TRBD2 matches at 11 bases. The CDR3 loop spans 15 amino acids. Germline trimming cut 4 bases from V and 2 bases from J; bases unmatched to any gene: 2. Germline loops: CDR1 SGHDT, CDR2 YYEEEE. CDR3 sequence reads: CASSILAGAYNEQFF. CDR3 nucleotide sequence: TGTGCCAGCAGCATACTAGCGGGGGCCTACAATGAGCAGTTCTTC.

The sample holds one count of this clone. The chain couples TRBV29-1 to TRBJ2-1, with unresolved D. The V gene lost 5 bases and the J gene lost 7 bases, with 12 bases spanning the gap. Germline V gene sequence: CDR1 SQVTM, CDR2 ANQGSEA. CDR3 length equals 12 residues. This CDR3 is CSVIIEWNEQFF. The CDR3, as DNA: TGCAGCGTTATAATCGAGTGGAATGAGCAGTTCTTC.

The chain carries TRBV4-1 and TRBJ2-5, with 8 positions matching TRBD2. The J segment lost 5 bases and the V segment lost 1 base, leaving 12 bases of the junction unmatched. The CDR3 runs 17 residues. CDR1 is MGHRA and CDR2 is YSYEKL in the germline V gene. CDR3 region: CASSQGPGGGPLETQYF. The CDR3 bases are TGCGCCAGCAGCCAAGGTCCTGGCGGGGGGCCGCTCGAGACCCAGTACTTC.

The chain has TRBV9 and TRBJ2-7, with 13 positions matching TRBD2. Germline V gene lookup returns CDR1 SGDLS and CDR2 YYNGEE. Trimming removed 4 bases from V and 2 bases from J; junction bases left unmatched: 3. There are 15 residues in the CDR3. CDR3 in amino acids: CASSPGTSGTYEQYF. CDR3 nucleotide sequence: TGTGCCAGCAGCCCCGGGACTAGCGGGACCTACGAGCAGTACTTC.

V gene TRBV9 combines with J gene TRBJ1-1; 8 bases map to TRBD1. Germline V gene data show CDR1 as SGDLS and CDR2 as YYNGEE. This CDR3 region has 13 residues. V lost 3 bases to trimming and J lost 4 bases; unmatched junction nucleotides: 2. CDR3 sequence reads: CASSDTGGTEAFF. The CDR3 nucleotides read TGTGCCAGCAGCGACACAGGGGGCACTGAAGCTTTCTTT.

The rearrangement links TRBV19 to TRBJ1-1; TRBD1 matches 7 bases. J gave up 6 bases and V 3 bases, and 7 bases lay outside the gene matches. This CDR3 has 14 amino acids. In germline, CDR1 is LNHDA, CDR2 SQIVND (reference sequence). The CDR3 loop is CASSILNRGAEAFF. The CDR3 coding sequence is TGTGCCAGTAGTATCCTCAACAGGGGAGCTGAAGCTTTCTTT.

The chain is built from TRBV5-4 and TRBJ1-2; tentatively, D is TRBD1 (5 bases). V was clipped by 5 bases and J by 6 bases, with 20 bases between them. The CDR3 sequence is 15 residues long. Germline lookup yields CDR1 SGHNT and CDR2 YYREEE (reference sequence). CDR3 amino acids: CASRNIETDKNGYTF. In DNA form, the CDR3 reads TGTGCCAGCAGGAATATAGAGACAGACAAAAATGGCTACACCTTC.

V is TRBV29-1 and J is TRBJ1-1; unclear D gene. The germline V and J ends were trimmed by 3 bases and 2 bases, with 13 bases remaining between them. Germline V lookup: CDR1 SQVTM, CDR2 ANQGSEA. There are 14 residues in the CDR3. The CDR3 spells CSVESYSYNTEAFF. The CDR3 DNA is TGCAGCGTTGAGAGCTACAGTTATAACACTGAAGCTTTCTTT.

The chain recombines TRBV24-1 with TRBJ2-3; D gene uncertain. The CDR3 spans 15 residues. The ends were cut back, 6 bases at V and 0 bases at J, with 12 bases in the middle. The germline V gene has CDR1 KGHDR and CDR2 SFDVKD. CDR3 nucleotides: TGTGCCACCAGTCCATCACAGAAGAGCACAGATACGCAGTATTTT. It specifies CATSPSQKSTDTQYF.

The chain is built from TRBV15 and TRBJ2-3; 9 bases line up with TRBD1. Germline lookup yields CDR1 LNHNV and CDR2 YYDKDF (reference sequence). V was pared by 5 bases and J by 5 bases, with 5 bases of the junction left unmatched. The CDR3 sequence is 14 residues long. The CDR3 DNA sequence: TGTGCCACCAGCGGGGGACAGGGAAGAGATACGCAGTATTTT. Translating it yields CATSGGQGRDTQYF.

The V gene is TRBV15, the J gene TRBJ1-4; 8 bases are a match to TRBD1. J lost 5 bases, V lost 6 bases, and 5 bases had no gene match. The CDR3 is 14 residues long. The germline gives CDR1 LNHNV, CDR2 YYDKDF (reference sequence). The CDR3 is CATSSRQGNEKLFF. In DNA, the CDR3 is TGTGCCACCAGTTCACGACAGGGGAATGAAAAACTGTTTTTT.

The chain combines TRBV14 with TRBJ2-5, with TRBD2 matching 8 bases. V was pared by 6 bases and J by 5 bases, with 8 bases of the junction left unmatched. The CDR3 spans 14 residues. Germline CDR1 reads SGHDN; CDR2 reads FVKESK. CDR3 in amino acids: CASRGTRGMETQYF. CDR3 nucleotide sequence: TGTGCCAGCAGAGGGACTAGGGGGATGGAGACCCAGTACTTC.

The gene calls are TRBV7-9 and TRBJ1-2, with TRBD1 identical over 9 bases. This CDR3 comprises 17 residues. V trimming: 5 bases; J trimming: 3 bases; junction bases outside the gene matches: 13. CDR1 and CDR2 (germline): SEHNR, FQNEAQ (reference sequence). CDR3 in amino acids: CASSTGQGFERDYGYTF. DNA for the CDR3: TGTGCCAGCAGCACGGGACAGGGTTTCGAGCGTGACTATGGCTACACCTTC.

This chain connects TRBV27 to TRBJ1-2; a weak D match, TRBD1 (6 bases). V was trimmed by 7 bases and J by 3 bases, leaving 12 bases between them. Germline V lookup: CDR1 MNHEY, CDR2 SMNVEV (reference sequence). This CDR3 is 13 amino acids long. CDR3 DNA sequence: TGTGCCAGCAAAAGGACAGTGGACTATGGCTACACCTTC. It encodes CASKRTVDYGYTF.

The sample holds one count of this clone. The J gene is TRBJ2-7, the V gene TRBV29-1, with TRBD1 matching over 9 bases. The germline V gene encodes CDR1 SQVTM and CDR2 ANQGSEA. The junction had 3 bases not matched to a gene; V was cut back by 4 bases and J by 2 bases. The length of the CDR3 is 13 residues. The CDR3 loop is CSVGTGDAYEQYF. In DNA form, the CDR3 reads TGCAGCGTTGGGACAGGGGATGCCTACGAGCAGTACTTC.

This clone was seen a handful of times. The rearrangement uses TRBV5-8 and TRBJ2-7, with D possibly TRBD1 on 5 matching bases. V lost 6 bases to trimming and J lost 5 bases, with 12 bases between them. Germline CDR1 is SGHTS and CDR2 is YDEGEE. The CDR3 sequence is 12 residues long. The CDR3 protein is CASTPRVHEQYF. The CDR3 DNA follows: TGTGCCAGCACTCCCAGGGTCCACGAGCAGTACTTC. The full variable domain, rest sourced from reference TRBV5-8 and TRBJ2-7, is EAGVTQSPTHLIKTRGQQATLRCSPISGHTSVYWYQQALGLGLQFLLWYDEGEERNRGNFPPRFSGRQFPNYSSELNVNALELEDSALYLCASTPRVHEQYFGPGTRLTVT.

The V and J genes are TRBV9 and TRBJ2-1; 8 positions match TRBD2. The V segment lost 3 bases and the J segment 2 bases; nucleotides outside the gene matches: 1. Germline CDR1 and CDR2: SGDLS and YYNGEE. The CDR3 has 14 amino acids. The CDR3 nucleotides read TGTGCCAGCAGCGATAGCGGGGCCTACAATGAGCAGTTCTTC. Amino acid sequence: CASSDSGAYNEQFF.